The source of this T cell receptor beta chain is a study of cytomegalovirus exposure and HLA in healthy donors. In the PCR, 60 Vbeta and 13 Jbeta primers were used. Sequenced by immunoSEQ multiplex PCR; TCRdb stores in-frame clones only, minus some. Among approximately 100,000 clones listed, under 80% were seen once. Sequencing used PBMCs. This receptor was identified in a woman between 18 and 29 years old in good health and CMV-seropositive.

The CDR3 sequence is CASSTPNTAGELFF. As DNA, the CDR3 is TGTGCCAGCAGCACCCCCAACACCGCCGGGGAGCTGTTTTTT. This chain links TRBV11-2 with TRBJ2-2; no clear D. CDR1 and CDR2 (germline): SGHAT, FQNNGV. The CDR3 is 14 amino acids. V was shortened by 5 bases and J by 6 bases, with 13 bases between the two germline ends.